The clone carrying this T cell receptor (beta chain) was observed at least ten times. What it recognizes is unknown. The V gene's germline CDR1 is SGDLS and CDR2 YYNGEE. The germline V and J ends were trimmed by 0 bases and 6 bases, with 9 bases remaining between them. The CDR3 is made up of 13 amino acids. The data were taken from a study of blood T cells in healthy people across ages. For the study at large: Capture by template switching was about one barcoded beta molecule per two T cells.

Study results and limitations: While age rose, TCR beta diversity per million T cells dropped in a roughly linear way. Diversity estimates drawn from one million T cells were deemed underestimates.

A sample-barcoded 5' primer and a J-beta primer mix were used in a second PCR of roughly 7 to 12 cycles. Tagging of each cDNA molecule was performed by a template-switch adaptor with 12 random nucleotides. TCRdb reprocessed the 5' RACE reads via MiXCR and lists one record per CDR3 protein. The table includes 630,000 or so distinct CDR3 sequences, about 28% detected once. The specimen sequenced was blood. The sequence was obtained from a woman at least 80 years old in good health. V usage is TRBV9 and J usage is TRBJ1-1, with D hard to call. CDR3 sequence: CASSVGGRAEAFF. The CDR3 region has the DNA TGTGCCAGCAGCGTAGGAGGGAGGGCTGAAGCTTTCTTT.